The entry below gives a single T cell receptor (beta chain) sequence along with its context. Its antigen is currently unknown. The PCR contained 60 Vbeta and 13 Jbeta primers. Data came from immunoSEQ multiplex PCR; TCRdb stores just in-frame clones and leaves some out. Here the sample table reports roughly 62,000 clones. This sample is part of a study of cytomegalovirus exposure and HLA in healthy donors. Study-level points and caveats: When a later analysis compared HLA-associated TCR beta chains with equally common others, the HLA-associated chains turned out to be more clonally expanded and to have lower generation probabilities.

The junction had 2 bases not matched to a gene; V was cut back by 2 bases and J by 2 bases. Per germline, CDR1 SGHNT and CDR2 YYREEE (reference sequence). The CDR3 has 14 residues. The chain links TRBV5-4 to TRBJ2-7; TRBD2 aligns across 9 bases. Sample: PBMCs. This sequence originates from a woman aged 18 to 35 in good health and CMV-seronegative. This CDR3 reads CASSLLAGAYEQYF. The CDR3 DNA is TGTGCCAGCAGCTTATTAGCGGGGGCCTACGAGCAGTACTTC.